This TCR beta chain derives from a study of blood T cell repertoires in COVID-19. Overall study context: Specimens from acute and convalescent COVID-19 originated in the United States, Italy and Spain.

CDR1 is SGHRS and CDR2 is YFSETQ in the germline V gene. The CDR3 contains 19 residues. The V segment lost 2 bases and the J segment 3 bases; nucleotides outside the gene matches: 8. Authors' data handling: Reference gene primer amplification gave nucleated cell count estimates. Data came from immunoSEQ multiplex PCR; TCRdb stores just in-frame clones and leaves some out. V and J calls and clone size are given by that table; D and trimming were obtained from the DNA. The sample comprises some 120,000 clones, 71% of which are singletons, and around 0.9% rests with the top ten. This sequence was found in a human donor with acute or convalescent COVID-19. The donor label of this sample is uncertain. The sequenced sample was peripheral blood. This rearrangement joins TRBV5-1 to TRBJ2-2; 15 bases line up with TRBD2. CDR3 DNA: TGCGCCAGCAGCTTTTATGGGACTAGCGGGGGGCCCTACACCGGGGAGCTGTTTTTT. It is translated as CASSFYGTSGGPYTGELFF.